These 15 T cell receptor beta chains were all obtained from the same sample, sequenced in a study of T and B cells in COVID-19 patients. BIOMED2 TRB-A/B primer pools were used in multiplex TRB PCR. TCRdb fed the multiplex PCR reads into MiXCR, producing one record per CDR3 protein. The sample has roughly 9,500 distinct CDR3 sequences; under 30% are singletons. Each TRB amplification used roughly 240-550 ng of genomic DNA from blood. Sequenced: blood. These receptor sequences come from a human donor who had recovered from COVID-19.

The V call is TRBV18, the J call TRBJ1-2, with 9 bases fitting TRBD1. Looked up from germline, CDR1 is KGHSH and CDR2 is LQKENI. J gave up 4 bases and V 6 bases, and 3 bases lay outside the gene matches. This CDR3 region has 13 residues. The CDR3 sequence is CASSTGGVYGYTF. In nucleotides, the CDR3 is TGTGCCAGCTCTACAGGGGGCGTCTATGGCTACACCTTC.

Comments on this clonotype: The junction differs from germline at one of its ends, possibly a read error. The rearrangement links TRBV7-6 to TRBJ1-2, with D tentatively TRBD1 (5 bases). CDR3 length equals 10 residues. CDR1 SGHVS and CDR2 FNYEAQ come from the germline V gene. The CDR3 protein is CASSLGAGDF. CDR3 sequence (DNA): TGTGCCAGCAGCTTAGGCGCGGGGGACTTC.

The rearrangement links TRBV11-1 to TRBJ1-2; D not certain. Per germline, CDR1 SGHAT and CDR2 FQDESV (reference sequence). V was shortened by 4 bases and J by 0 bases, with 18 bases between the two germline ends. This CDR3 contains 17 residues. The CDR3 bases are TGTGCCAGCAGCTCTTTTGCAGGACCTAAGGCTAACTATGGCTACACCTTC. Its translation is CASSSFAGPKANYGYTF. The whole variable domain, remainder taken from reference TRBV11-1 and TRBJ1-2, is EAEVAQSPRYKITEKSQAVAFWCDPISGHATLYWYRQILGQGPELLVQFQDESVVDDSQLPKDRFSAERLKGVDSTLKIQPAELGDSAMYLCASSSFAGPKANYGYTFGSGTRLTVV.

This clonotype is medium-sized by share. The chain combines TRBV13 with TRBJ2-5; D may correspond to TRBD1 or TRBD2 (6 bases each). The germline gives CDR1 PRHDT, CDR2 FYEKMQ (reference sequence). V was clipped by 7 bases and J by 1 base, with 16 bases between them. CDR3 length: 15 amino acids. The CDR3 protein is CASTSSRGAQETQYF. The CDR3 DNA is TGTGCCAGCACGTCTAGTAGGGGGGCCCAAGAGACCCAGTACTTC.

This clonotype turned up a few times. DNA for the CDR3: TGTGCCAGCGGCCGTGGGGGCTCTGGGGCCAACGTCCTGACTTTC. It translates to CASGRGGSGANVLTF. V is TRBV6-2 or TRBV6-3 and J is TRBJ2-6; D might be TRBD1 or TRBD2, each matching 5 bases. Trimming removed 8 bases from V and 0 bases from J, with 11 bases in between. The CDR3 spans 15 residues. Germline CDR1 reads MNHEY; CDR2 reads SVGEGT.

A remark on this clonotype: A much larger clone sits a single nucleotide away, making a read error possible. This chain joins TRBV6-5 and TRBJ2-7; D is undetermined. The CDR3 covers 14 residues. Trimming pared 0 bases from V and 2 bases from J, leaving 8 bases between. Germline CDR1 reads MNHEY; CDR2 reads SVGAGI. Here the CDR3 DNA reads TGTGCCAGCAGTTACTCGGACCAGACCTACGAGCAGTACTTC. Protein: CASSYSDQTYEQYF.

This clonotype came up once. The junction shows a germline mismatch at one end, possibly a read error. The rearrangement links TRBV11-2 to TRBJ2-3; D is undetermined. Per germline, CDR1 SGHAT and CDR2 FQNNGV. The CDR3 loop spans 15 amino acids. The CDR3 reads CASTLRYGDTDTQYF. CDR3 DNA sequence: TGTGCCAGCACCTTAAGGTATGGGGACACAGATACGCAGTATTTT.

This clonotype is medium-sized (0.01 to 0.1%) within its sample. The V gene is TRBV19, the J gene TRBJ1-2; D gene unclear. CDR1 LNHDA and CDR2 SQIVND come from the germline V gene (reference sequence). The CDR3 runs 13 residues. The germline V and J ends were trimmed by 4 bases and 2 bases, with 8 bases remaining between them. The CDR3 reads CASSRTRNYGYTF. The CDR3 nucleotides are TGTGCCAGTAGTAGGACCAGGAACTATGGCTACACCTTC.

This clonotype is labeled medium-sized. The chain couples TRBV5-6 to TRBJ2-5, with 12 bases that match TRBD2. The trim removed 0 bases at V and 4 bases at J, leaving 4 bases unmatched. Looked up from germline, CDR1 is SGHDT and CDR2 is YYEEEE. This CDR3 is built from 16 residues. The CDR3 protein is CASSLGQLAGGETQYF. CDR3 sequence (DNA): TGTGCCAGCAGCTTGGGGCAACTAGCGGGGGGAGAGACCCAGTACTTC.

This chain joins TRBV27 and TRBJ1-3; D is uncertain. This CDR3 comprises 16 residues. V lost 6 bases to trimming and J lost 2 bases, with 17 bases between them. CDR1 and CDR2 (germline): MNHEY, SMNVEV (reference sequence). The CDR3 coding sequence is TGTGCCAGCAGCCAAGATGAAGCAGGCACTGGAAACACCATATATTTT. Amino acids: CASSQDEAGTGNTIYF.

By share, this clonotype counts as medium-sized. The chain is built from TRBV19 and TRBJ2-3; D gene ambiguous. Germline lookup yields CDR1 LNHDA and CDR2 SQIVND (reference sequence). The CDR3 is 12 residues long. V gave up 1 base and J gave up 3 bases, with 2 bases separating them. The CDR3 spells CASSIGTDTQYF. The CDR3 DNA follows: TGTGCCAGTAGTATAGGTACAGATACGCAGTATTTT.

This clonotype was found a few times. The chain combines TRBV18 with TRBJ2-2, with D perhaps assigned TRBD1 or TRBD2 (5 bases each). V dropped 3 bases and J dropped 6 bases, with 20 bases sitting between them. CDR3 length: 17 residues. Looked up from germline, CDR1 is KGHSH and CDR2 is LQKENI. CDR3 sequence reads: CASSPVYGTGASGELFF. CDR3 sequence (DNA): TGTGCCAGCTCACCGGTCTACGGGACCGGGGCGTCCGGGGAGCTGTTTTTT.

This clonotype qualifies as medium-sized (0.01 to 0.1%). This chain uses TRBV6-2 or TRBV6-3 with TRBJ1-4, with D hard to call. Looked up from germline, CDR1 is MNHEY and CDR2 is SVGEGT. Trimming took 4 bases from V and 10 from J, leaving 10 bases between them. The CDR3 runs 12 residues. The CDR3 reads CASSSDSAKLFF. CDR3 sequence (DNA): TGTGCCAGCAGTTCCGACTCGGCAAAACTGTTTTTT.

The CDR3 protein is CASSLERTGELFF. The CDR3 coding sequence is TGTGCCAGCAGCTTAGAGAGGACCGGGGAGCTGTTTTTT. The rearrangement links TRBV7-2 to TRBJ2-2, with D hard to call. CDR3 length equals 13 residues. Germline loops: CDR1 SGHTA, CDR2 FQGNSA. Deletions cut 1 base from V and 5 bases from J, with 5 bases between.

This chain joins TRBV6-2 or TRBV6-3 and TRBJ2-5; TRBD1 is a possible D gene (5 bases). This CDR3 has 14 amino acids. Germline CDR1 MNHEY, CDR2 SVGEGT. V dropped 6 bases and J dropped 2 bases, with 13 bases sitting between them. The CDR3 is CASRAGIVQETQYF. In DNA, the CDR3 is TGTGCCAGCAGGGCAGGGATAGTTCAAGAGACCCAGTACTTC.